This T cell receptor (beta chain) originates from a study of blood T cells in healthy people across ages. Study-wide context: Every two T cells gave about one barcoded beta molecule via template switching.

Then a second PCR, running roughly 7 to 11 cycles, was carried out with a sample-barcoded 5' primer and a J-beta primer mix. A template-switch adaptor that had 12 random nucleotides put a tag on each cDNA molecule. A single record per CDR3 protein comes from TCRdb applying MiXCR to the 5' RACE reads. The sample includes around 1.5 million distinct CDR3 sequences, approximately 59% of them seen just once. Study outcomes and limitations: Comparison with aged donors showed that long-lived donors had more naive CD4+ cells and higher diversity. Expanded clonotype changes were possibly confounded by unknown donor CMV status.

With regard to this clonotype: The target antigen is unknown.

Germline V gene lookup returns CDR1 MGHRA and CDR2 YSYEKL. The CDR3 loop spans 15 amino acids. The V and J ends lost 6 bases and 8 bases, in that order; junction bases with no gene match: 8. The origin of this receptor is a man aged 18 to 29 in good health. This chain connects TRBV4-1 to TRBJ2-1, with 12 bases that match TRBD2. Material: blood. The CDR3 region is CASRLLAGGLDEQFF. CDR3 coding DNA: TGCGCCAGCAGACTACTAGCGGGGGGTTTGGATGAGCAGTTCTTC.